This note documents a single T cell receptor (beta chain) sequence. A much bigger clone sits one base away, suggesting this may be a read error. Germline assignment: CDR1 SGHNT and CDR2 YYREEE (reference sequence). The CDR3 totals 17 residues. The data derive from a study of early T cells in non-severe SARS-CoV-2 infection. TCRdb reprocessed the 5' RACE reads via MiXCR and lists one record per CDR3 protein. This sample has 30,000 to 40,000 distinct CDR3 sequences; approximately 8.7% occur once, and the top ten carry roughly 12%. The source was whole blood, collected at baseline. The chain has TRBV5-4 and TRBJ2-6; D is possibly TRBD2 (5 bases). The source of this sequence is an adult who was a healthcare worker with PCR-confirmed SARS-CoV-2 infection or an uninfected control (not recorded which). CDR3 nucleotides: TGTGCCAGCAGCTTGGCACCGGGGAGCTCTGGGGTCAACGTCCTGACTTTC. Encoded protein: CASSLAPGSSGVNVLTF.